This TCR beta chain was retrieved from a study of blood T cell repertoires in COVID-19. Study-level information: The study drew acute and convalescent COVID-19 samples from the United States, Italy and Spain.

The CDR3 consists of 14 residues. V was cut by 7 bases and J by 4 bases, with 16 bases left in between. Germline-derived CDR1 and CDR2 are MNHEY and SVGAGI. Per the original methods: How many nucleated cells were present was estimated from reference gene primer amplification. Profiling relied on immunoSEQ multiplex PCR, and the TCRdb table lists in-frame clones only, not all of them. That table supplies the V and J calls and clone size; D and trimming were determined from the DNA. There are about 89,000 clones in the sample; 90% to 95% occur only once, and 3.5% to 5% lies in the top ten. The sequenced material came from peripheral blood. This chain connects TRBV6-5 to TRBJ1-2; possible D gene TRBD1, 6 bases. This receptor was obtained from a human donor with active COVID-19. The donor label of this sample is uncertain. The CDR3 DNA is TGTGCCAGCAAGGTGGCGGACAGTACCTATGGCTACACCTTC. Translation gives CASKVADSTYGYTF.